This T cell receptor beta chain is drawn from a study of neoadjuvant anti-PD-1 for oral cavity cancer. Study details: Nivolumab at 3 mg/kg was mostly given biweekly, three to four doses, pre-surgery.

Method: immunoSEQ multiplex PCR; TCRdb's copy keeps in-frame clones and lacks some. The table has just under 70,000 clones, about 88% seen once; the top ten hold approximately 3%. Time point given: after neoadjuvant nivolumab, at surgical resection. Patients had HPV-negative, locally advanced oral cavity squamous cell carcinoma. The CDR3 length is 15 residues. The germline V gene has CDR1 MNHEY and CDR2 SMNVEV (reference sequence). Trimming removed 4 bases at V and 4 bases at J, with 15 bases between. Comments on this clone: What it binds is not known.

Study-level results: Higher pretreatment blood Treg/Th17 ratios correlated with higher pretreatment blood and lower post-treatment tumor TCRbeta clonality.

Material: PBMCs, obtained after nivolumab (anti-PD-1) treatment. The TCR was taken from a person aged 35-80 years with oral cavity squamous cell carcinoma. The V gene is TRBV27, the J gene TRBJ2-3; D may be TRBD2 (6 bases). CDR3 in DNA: TGTGCCAGCAGTTCAGTAGCGGATGAGGCAGATACGCAGTATTTT. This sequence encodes CASSSVADEADTQYF.